The sequence of this T cell receptor (beta chain) was determined in a study of blood T cell repertoires in COVID-19. Background on the study: There were acute and convalescent COVID-19 samples, and they came from the United States, Italy and Spain. In each case, the material was cDNA or gDNA derived from T cells, B-cell-depleted T cells, or PBMCs.

Data came from immunoSEQ multiplex PCR; TCRdb stores just in-frame clones and leaves some out. In the table there are a few hundred thousand clones, 85% of which are singletons. Looked up from germline, CDR1 is KGHDR and CDR2 is SFDVKD. The CDR3 has 16 amino acids. J was trimmed by 0 bases and V by 3 bases; bases with no gene match: 5. The sequence was collected from a human donor in a cohort sampled during active COVID-19. The chain joins TRBV24-1 to TRBJ2-7; TRBD1 agrees at 9 bases. Sequencing was performed on peripheral blood. The CDR3 nucleotides read TGTGCCACCAGTGATAGTACAGGGGGCCTCTCCTACGAGCAGTACTTC. Residues: CATSDSTGGLSYEQYF.